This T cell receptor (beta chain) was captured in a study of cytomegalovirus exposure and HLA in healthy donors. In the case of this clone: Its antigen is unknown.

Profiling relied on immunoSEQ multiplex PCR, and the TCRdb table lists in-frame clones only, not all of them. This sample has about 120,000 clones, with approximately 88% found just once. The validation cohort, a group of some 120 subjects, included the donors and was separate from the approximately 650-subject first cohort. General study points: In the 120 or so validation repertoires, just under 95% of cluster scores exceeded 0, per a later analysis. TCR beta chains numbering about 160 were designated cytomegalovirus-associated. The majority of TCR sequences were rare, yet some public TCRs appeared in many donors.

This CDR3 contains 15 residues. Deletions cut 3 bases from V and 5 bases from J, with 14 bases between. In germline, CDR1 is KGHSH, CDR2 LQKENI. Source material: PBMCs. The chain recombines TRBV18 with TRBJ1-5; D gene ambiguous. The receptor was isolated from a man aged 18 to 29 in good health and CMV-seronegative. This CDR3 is CASSPGGREDQPQHF. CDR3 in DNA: TGTGCCAGCTCACCCGGAGGGAGGGAGGATCAGCCCCAGCATTTT.